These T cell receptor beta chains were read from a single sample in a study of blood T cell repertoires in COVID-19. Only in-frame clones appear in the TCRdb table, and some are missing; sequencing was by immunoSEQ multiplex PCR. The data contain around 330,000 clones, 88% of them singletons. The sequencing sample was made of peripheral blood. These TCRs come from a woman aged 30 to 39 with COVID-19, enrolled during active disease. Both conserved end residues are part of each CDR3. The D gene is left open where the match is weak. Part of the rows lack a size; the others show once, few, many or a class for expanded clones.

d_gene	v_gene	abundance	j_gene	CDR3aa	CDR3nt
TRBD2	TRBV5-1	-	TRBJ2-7	CASSLAHGSGGSYEQYF	TGCGCCAGCAGCTTGGCCCATGGGAGCGGGGGGTCCTACGAGCAGTACTTC
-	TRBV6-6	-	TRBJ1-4	CASRGENEKLFF	TGTGCCAGCAGGGGAGAGAATGAAAAACTGTTTTTT
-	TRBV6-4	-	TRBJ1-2	CASSDGGPYGYTF	TGTGCCAGCAGTGACGGGGGCCCCTATGGCTACACCTTC
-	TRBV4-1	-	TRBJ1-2	CASSQDKGTETYGYTF	TGCGCCAGCAGCCAAGATAAAGGGACTGAAACTTATGGCTACACCTTC
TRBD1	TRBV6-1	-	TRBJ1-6	CASSDQRDRASPLHF	TGTGCCAGCAGTGACCAGAGGGACAGGGCTTCACCCCTCCACTTT
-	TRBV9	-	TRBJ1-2	CASSVALRANYGYTF	TGTGCCAGCAGCGTAGCTCTGAGGGCTAACTATGGCTACACCTTC
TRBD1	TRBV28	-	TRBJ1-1	CASRQGALDEAFF	TGTGCCAGCAGGCAGGGGGCGCTTGATGAAGCTTTCTTT
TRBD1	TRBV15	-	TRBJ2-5	CATSRIYRGTETQYF	TGTGCCACCAGCAGAATTTACAGGGGGACAGAGACCCAGTACTTC
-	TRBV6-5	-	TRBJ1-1	CASSNIQGNTEAFF	TGTGCCAGCAGTAATATACAGGGAAACACTGAAGCTTTCTTT
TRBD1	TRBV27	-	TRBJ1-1	CASISDRGRTEAFF	TGTGCCAGCATATCCGACAGGGGGCGGACTGAAGCTTTCTTT
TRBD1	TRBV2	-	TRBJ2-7	CASSDLQGNEQYF	TGTGCCAGCAGTGACTTACAGGGGAACGAGCAGTACTTC
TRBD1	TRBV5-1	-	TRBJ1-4	CASSLSGQDNEKLFF	TGCGCCAGCAGCTTGTCGGGACAGGATAATGAAAAACTGTTTTTT
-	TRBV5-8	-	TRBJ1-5	CASSDHAGQPQHF	TGTGCCAGCAGCGACCATGCGGGCCAGCCCCAGCATTTT
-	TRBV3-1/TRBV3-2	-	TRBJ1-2	CASSLGGGDFSGYTF	TGTGCCAGCAGCCTCGGTGGGGGCGATTTTAGTGGCTACACCTTC
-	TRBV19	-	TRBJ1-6	CASNARGWGNSPLHF	TGTGCCAGTAACGCCAGGGGATGGGGCAATTCACCCCTCCACTTT
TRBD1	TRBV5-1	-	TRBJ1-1	CASSLGGQGNTEAFF	TGCGCCAGCAGCTTGGGAGGACAGGGGAACACTGAAGCTTTCTTT
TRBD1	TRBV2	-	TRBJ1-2	CASRTQGAQRFNYGYTF	TGTGCCAGCAGGACACAGGGGGCGCAACGATTTAACTATGGCTACACCTTC
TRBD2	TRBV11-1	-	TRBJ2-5	CASSLEGTSRETQYF	TGTGCCAGCAGCTTAGAGGGGACTAGTAGGGAGACCCAGTACTTC
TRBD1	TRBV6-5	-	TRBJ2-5	CASSIRDRGYETQYF	TGTGCCAGCAGTATTCGGGACAGGGGTTACGAGACCCAGTACTTC
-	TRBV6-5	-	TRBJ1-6	CASSYSGLANSPLHF	TGTGCCAGCAGTTACTCGGGCCTGGCAAATTCACCCCTCCACTTT
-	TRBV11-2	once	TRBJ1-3	CASTRLNSGNTIYF	TGTGCCAGCACCAGACTGAACTCTGGAAACACCATATATTTT
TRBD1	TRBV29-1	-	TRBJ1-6	CSRETGGRNSPLHF	TGCAGCAGAGAGACAGGGGGCCGTAATTCACCCCTCCACTTT
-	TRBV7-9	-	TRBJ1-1	CASSLGRPGSTEAFF	TGTGCCAGCAGCTTAGGAAGGCCAGGGTCCACTGAAGCTTTCTTT
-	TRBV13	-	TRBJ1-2	CASSLGRGDRNYGYTF	TGTGCCAGCAGCTTAGGCCGCGGGGACCGAAACTATGGCTACACCTTC
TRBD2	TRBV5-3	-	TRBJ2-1	CARSLAASGGASYNEQFF	TGTGCCAGAAGCTTGGCGGCTAGCGGGGGGGCCTCCTACAATGAGCAGTTCTTC
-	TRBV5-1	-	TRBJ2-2	CASSLGGSTGELFF	TGCGCCAGCAGCTTGGGTGGGAGTACCGGGGAGCTGTTTTTT
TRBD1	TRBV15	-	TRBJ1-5	CATSGGQGDSPGWAQHF	TGTGCCACCAGCGGGGGACAGGGGGACTCCCCGGGGTGGGCCCAGCATTTT
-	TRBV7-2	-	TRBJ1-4	CASSALGGSSYEKLFF	TGTGCCAGCAGCGCATTAGGCGGGAGTTCGTATGAAAAACTGTTTTTT
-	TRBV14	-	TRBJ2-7	CASSQSRISYEQYF	TGTGCCAGCAGCCAATCGCGAATCTCCTACGAGCAGTACTTC
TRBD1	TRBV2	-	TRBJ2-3	CASKWDRGDTDTQYF	TGTGCCTCAAAATGGGACAGGGGAGACACAGATACGCAGTATTTT
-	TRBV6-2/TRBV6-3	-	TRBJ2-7	CASSSASDSYEQYF	TGTGCCAGCAGTTCGGCTAGCGACTCCTACGAGCAGTACTTC
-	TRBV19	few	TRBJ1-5	CASGRGGNQPQHF	TGTGCCAGTGGGAGGGGGGGAAATCAGCCCCAGCATTTT
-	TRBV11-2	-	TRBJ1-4	CASSQGGGLEKLFF	TGTGCCAGCAGCCAGGGCGGGGGCCTAGAAAAACTGTTTTTT
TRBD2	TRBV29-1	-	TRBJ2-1	CSVGLAGYNEQFF	TGCAGCGTCGGACTAGCGGGGTACAATGAGCAGTTCTTC
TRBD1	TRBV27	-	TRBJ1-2	CASSSARTGDYGYTF	TGTGCCAGCAGTTCCGCTCGGACAGGGGACTATGGCTACACCTTC
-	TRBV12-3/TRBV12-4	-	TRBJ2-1	CASSSLNQDEQFF	TGTGCCAGCAGTTCCCTTAACCAGGATGAGCAGTTCTTC
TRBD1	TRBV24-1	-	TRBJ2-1	CATSESDRGGEQFF	TGTGCCACCAGTGAATCAGACAGGGGCGGGGAGCAGTTCTTC
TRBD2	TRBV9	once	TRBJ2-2	CASSPGLAGGNTGELFF	TGTGCCAGCAGCCCGGGACTAGCGGGGGGGAACACCGGGGAGCTGTTTTTT
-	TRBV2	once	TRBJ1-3	CASTASGNTIYF	TGTGCCAGCACAGCGTCTGGAAACACCATATATTTT
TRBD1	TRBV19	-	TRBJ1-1	CASGTGVRAFF	TGTGCCAGTGGTACAGGGGTGAGGGCTTTCTTT
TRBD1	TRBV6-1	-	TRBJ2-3	CASSEVRQGADTQYF	TGTGCCAGCAGTGAAGTCCGACAGGGGGCAGATACGCAGTATTTT
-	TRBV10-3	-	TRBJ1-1	CAISPGGYDEAFF	TGTGCCATCAGTCCCGGGGGGTATGATGAAGCTTTCTTT
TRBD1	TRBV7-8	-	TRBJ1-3	CASSSDRTGNTIYF	TGTGCCAGCAGCTCGGACAGGACCGGAAACACCATATATTTT
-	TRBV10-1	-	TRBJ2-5	CASRAGPPSVKQETQYF	TGCGCCAGCAGGGCGGGCCCCCCTTCGGTAAAACAAGAGACCCAGTACTTC
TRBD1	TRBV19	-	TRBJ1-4	CASSRDRGRTNEKLFF	TGTGCCAGTAGTAGGGACAGGGGTCGGACTAATGAAAAACTGTTTTTT